One T cell receptor (beta chain) is described in this entry. Its target is unknown. Data came from immunoSEQ multiplex PCR; TCRdb stores just in-frame clones and leaves some out. The table has roughly 18,000 clones, around 77% seen once. The germline CDR1 and CDR2 sequences are MNHEY and SMNVEV (reference sequence). This CDR3 is 14 amino acids long. Between the trimmed V and J ends, which lost 6 bases and 5 bases, there was a span of 13 bases. These data belong to a study of CD4 T cells in relation to SARS-CoV-2 and coronaviruses. CD4+ T cells from unexposed donors were obtained before the COVID-19 pandemic (2011-2018). CD4+ T cells were isolated from the cells after roughly 11 days of culture.

The clonotype was recovered from a human donor in good health. The V call is TRBV27, the J call TRBJ1-4; D is uncertain. Input material: CD4+ T cells from PBMCs, cultured in vitro. CDR3 in amino acids: CASSLGLSNEKLFF. Written as DNA, the CDR3 is TGTGCCAGCAGCCTTGGGTTATCGAATGAAAAACTGTTTTTT.